The table lists the clone carrying this TCR beta chain with a count of one. Its antigen remains unknown. The CDR3 runs to 10 residues. Germline V gene lookup returns CDR1 SEHNR and CDR2 FQNEAQ (reference sequence). Between the trimmed V and J ends, which lost 5 bases and 7 bases, there was a span of 2 bases. This sample was included in a study of cytomegalovirus exposure and HLA in healthy donors. General study points: What a later analysis showed was that several of the most significant clusters appeared linked to common viral pathogens. There were over 150 TCR beta chains listed as cytomegalovirus-associated.

The PCR contained 60 Vbeta and 13 Jbeta primers. Original handling: A later analysis counted around 80 million unique TCR beta chains, roughly 11 million shared. The data were produced by immunoSEQ multiplex PCR, yet TCRdb's version contains in-frame clones alone and is incomplete. For V, J and clone size, that table is used; D and trimming come from the DNA. Of some 140,000 clones in the sample, around 77% were seen once. The receptor's source is a man aged 50 to 59 in good health and CMV-seronegative. This sequence joins TRBV7-9 and TRBJ2-2; D is uncertain. Sequenced input: PBMCs. The CDR3 bases are TGTGCCAGCAGCCGCGGGGAGCTGTTTTTT. The encoded protein is CASSRGELFF.